A selection of T cell receptor beta chains follows, all from one sample in a study of T-cell reconstitution after alpha-beta-depleted transplantation in children. TCRdb re-derived calls from the PCR reads in MiXCR, one entry per CDR3 protein. Of roughly 150,000 distinct CDR3 sequences in the sample, 8.5% to 14% were seen once. This sample comprised PBMCs, obtained before TCRalphabeta/CD19-depleted stem cell transplant. The receptor set was obtained from a boy under 10 years old with acute myeloid leukemia, due to receive a stem cell transplant. The CDR3 runs from the conserved cysteine through the conserved F or W. A D gene is named only where the DNA matches it firmly. Part of the rows lack a size; the others show once, few, many or a class for expanded clones.

DNA: TGCAGCGTTGACTCCCTGGGACAGGGGTCCTACAATGAGCAGTTCTTC
CDR3: CSVDSLGQGSYNEQFF
size: many
D: TRBD1
J: TRBJ2-1
V: TRBV29-1

DNA: TGTGCCAGCCCTTTCGGGGCATCGAACACCGGGGAGCTGTTTTTT
CDR3: CASPFGASNTGELFF
size: -
D: -
J: TRBJ2-2
V: TRBV11-2

DNA: TGCGCCAGCAGCCCCGCGGGGGGGAGTAACTATGGCTACACCTTC
CDR3: CASSPAGGSNYGYTF
size: few
D: -
J: TRBJ1-2
V: TRBV5-1

DNA: TGTGCCAGCAGTCTCATCGGGACGACCACAGATACGCAGTATTTT
CDR3: CASSLIGTTTDTQYF
size: many
D: -
J: TRBJ2-3
V: TRBV28

DNA: TGTGCCATCAGTTCTACTAGCGGGGGGAGCCGGGGCAATGAGCAGTTCTTC
CDR3: CAISSTSGGSRGNEQFF
size: many
D: TRBD2
J: TRBJ2-1
V: TRBV10-3

DNA: TGTGCCAGCAGTTTTCGGAACACTGAAGCTTTCTTT
CDR3: CASSFRNTEAFF
size: many
D: -
J: TRBJ1-1
V: TRBV28

DNA: TGTGCCAGCAGCTTCTCCAGAGTCTCCTACAATGAGCAGTTCTTC
CDR3: CASSFSRVSYNEQFF
size: many
D: -
J: TRBJ2-1
V: TRBV7-7

DNA: TGCGCCAGCAGCTTAACAGCCGAAAAAACCTATGGCTACACCTTC
CDR3: CASSLTAEKTYGYTF
size: many
D: -
J: TRBJ1-2
V: TRBV5-1

DNA: TGTGCCAGCAGCTCTTCTAGCGGGAGGGCCCTCAGTGAGCAGTTCTTC
CDR3: CASSSSSGRALSEQFF
size: many
D: TRBD2
J: TRBJ2-1
V: TRBV7-9

DNA: TGCAGCGTCCGTACCGGGAGAGGCTCAGATACGCAGTATTTT
CDR3: CSVRTGRGSDTQYF
size: many
D: -
J: TRBJ2-3
V: TRBV29-1

DNA: TGTGCCAGCAGCTTGTTGGGGGCAGGGAACACCGGGGAGCTGTTTTTT
CDR3: CASSLLGAGNTGELFF
size: many
D: -
J: TRBJ2-2
V: TRBV7-2

DNA: TGCGCCAGCAGCGCCGGGCCTATAGCGGGAGGGAAAACTGAGCAGTTCTTC
CDR3: CASSAGPIAGGKTEQFF
size: many
D: TRBD2
J: TRBJ2-1
V: TRBV5-1

DNA: TGTGCCAGCAGTCCTCAGGGACAGACGAACACCGGGGAGCTGTTTTTT
CDR3: CASSPQGQTNTGELFF
size: many
D: TRBD1
J: TRBJ2-2
V: TRBV28

DNA: TGCGCCAGCAGCTTGATAGTGGGGGAACTTGAGCAGTTCTTC
CDR3: CASSLIVGELEQFF
size: many
D: -
J: TRBJ2-1
V: TRBV5-1

DNA: TGCAGTGGGGGAAGGGGGACTAGCGATTACAATGAGCAGTTCTTC
CDR3: CSGGRGTSDYNEQFF
size: many
D: TRBD2
J: TRBJ2-1
V: TRBV20-1

DNA: TGCGCCAGCAGCCAAGATTCGGTGTGGCGGGAAAGCACAGATACGCAGTATTTT
CDR3: CASSQDSVWRESTDTQYF
size: many
D: -
J: TRBJ2-3
V: TRBV4-1

DNA: TGTGCCAGCAGTCCCGGGACAGACTACAATGAGCAGTTCTTC
CDR3: CASSPGTDYNEQFF
size: many
D: TRBD1
J: TRBJ2-1
V: TRBV27

DNA: TGCGCCAGCAGCTTGGCCTTAGGGGAAGAGCAGTTCTTC
CDR3: CASSLALGEEQFF
size: many
D: -
J: TRBJ2-1
V: TRBV5-1

DNA: TGTGCCATCAGCGATACAGGGGATGGGCCCCAGCATTTT
CDR3: CAISDTGDGPQHF
size: many
D: TRBD1
J: TRBJ1-5
V: TRBV10-3

DNA: TGCGCCAGCAGCTCGAGCTCCTACAATGAGCAGTTCTTC
CDR3: CASSSSSYNEQFF
size: many
D: -
J: TRBJ2-1
V: TRBV5-1

DNA: TGTACAACCACTGGGGCCAACGTCCTGACTTTC
CDR3: CTTTGANVLTF
size: many
D: -
J: TRBJ2-6
V: TRBV7-9

DNA: TGTGCTAGTTGCCCGCCGAGCGGGGGCCTAGGGAGATTAGAGACCCAGTACTTC
CDR3: CASCPPSGGLGRLETQYF
size: many
D: TRBD2
J: TRBJ2-5
V: TRBV12-5

DNA: TGTGCCAGCAGCCTATGGGGGAATGAAAAACTGTTTTTT
CDR3: CASSLWGNEKLFF
size: many
D: -
J: TRBJ1-4
V: TRBV14

DNA: TGTGCCACCAGCAAGGCCTCGGGAGGGTCGCCTACTAATGAAAAACTGTTTTTT
CDR3: CATSKASGGSPTNEKLFF
size: many
D: -
J: TRBJ1-4
V: TRBV15

DNA: TGTGCCAGCAGCATTGGGTCCTACAATGAGCAGTTCTTC
CDR3: CASSIGSYNEQFF
size: many
D: -
J: TRBJ2-1
V: TRBV6-1

DNA: TGTGCCAGCTCACCACAAAAGGGTCCCAATGAGCAGTTCTTC
CDR3: CASSPQKGPNEQFF
size: many
D: -
J: TRBJ2-1
V: TRBV18

DNA: TGTGCCAGCAGCTTGGACCCGGTGAAGGCCTATGGCTACACCTTC
CDR3: CASSLDPVKAYGYTF
size: many
D: -
J: TRBJ1-2
V: TRBV7-8

DNA: TGCAGTGCTAGCCATACTAATTCACCCCTCCACTTT
CDR3: CSASHTNSPLHF
size: few
D: -
J: TRBJ1-6
V: TRBV20-1

DNA: TGCGCCAGCACCGAAACTCGCGGCACAGATACGCAGTATTTT
CDR3: CASTETRGTDTQYF
size: many
D: -
J: TRBJ2-3
V: TRBV10-2

DNA: TGCGCCAGCAGCTTCTCTGCGGGACCTTCCAATGAGCAGTTCTTC
CDR3: CASSFSAGPSNEQFF
size: many
D: -
J: TRBJ2-1
V: TRBV5-1

DNA: TGTGCCAGCAGCCAAGATCCGGGAGCGGTCCCTGAAGCTTTCTTT
CDR3: CASSQDPGAVPEAFF
size: many
D: -
J: TRBJ1-1
V: TRBV3-1

DNA: TGCAGTGCTAGACATCTCGCGGGGTATTACAATGAGCAGTTCTTC
CDR3: CSARHLAGYYNEQFF
size: many
D: -
J: TRBJ2-1
V: TRBV20-1

DNA: TGTGCCATCAGTGATAAGGGGACAGGGGCTGATCAGCCCCAGCATTTT
CDR3: CAISDKGTGADQPQHF
size: many
D: TRBD1
J: TRBJ1-5
V: TRBV10-3

DNA: TGTGCCAGCAGTTATGGACGGAATTCACCCCTCCACTTT
CDR3: CASSYGRNSPLHF
size: many
D: -
J: TRBJ1-6
V: TRBV6-2/TRBV6-3

DNA: TGCAGTGCTAGAACTGACACCGGACGTAGGTACAATGAGCAGTTCTTC
CDR3: CSARTDTGRRYNEQFF
size: many
D: -
J: TRBJ2-1
V: TRBV20-1

DNA: TGCAGTGCTAGAGATGCGACTAGCGGGGGCTACGGGACCCAGTACTTC
CDR3: CSARDATSGGYGTQYF
size: many
D: TRBD2
J: TRBJ2-5
V: TRBV20-1

DNA: TGTGCCAGCAGTTTAGCCAGGACGGAGAACTATGGCTACACCTTC
CDR3: CASSLARTENYGYTF
size: many
D: -
J: TRBJ1-2
V: TRBV27

DNA: TGTGCCAGCAGCTTAGATCTGATTGAAGCTTTCTTT
CDR3: CASSLDLIEAFF
size: many
D: -
J: TRBJ1-1
V: TRBV11-2

DNA: TGTGCCAGCAGTTTAGGGGGGGGGGCGCGAAATGAGCAGTTCTTC
CDR3: CASSLGGGARNEQFF
size: many
D: -
J: TRBJ2-1
V: TRBV12-3/TRBV12-4

DNA: TGTGCCACCAGCAGAGATCTCTGGGTAGCGGGGGGCGTAGAGACCCAGTACTTC
CDR3: CATSRDLWVAGGVETQYF
size: many
D: TRBD2
J: TRBJ2-5
V: TRBV15

DNA: TGCAGTGCTAGCCCAGTTGTGGCGGGAGGAGGGGAGCAGTTCTTC
CDR3: CSASPVVAGGGEQFF
size: many
D: TRBD2
J: TRBJ2-1
V: TRBV20-1

DNA: TGCAGTGCCATCGGGGACAGGGCGGACCAAGAGACCCAGTACTTC
CDR3: CSAIGDRADQETQYF
size: many
D: TRBD1
J: TRBJ2-5
V: TRBV20-1

DNA: TGCGCCAGCAGGTCGGGGAGCTCTGGAAACACCATATATTTT
CDR3: CASRSGSSGNTIYF
size: many
D: -
J: TRBJ1-3
V: TRBV5-1

DNA: TGTGCCAGCAGTTTGCTTCGGGAGGCACAAGAGACCCAGTACTTC
CDR3: CASSLLREAQETQYF
size: many
D: TRBD2
J: TRBJ2-5
V: TRBV28

DNA: TGCAGTGCCGTCAGGGGGGCTCACGCCTACGAGCAGTACTTC
CDR3: CSAVRGAHAYEQYF
size: -
D: -
J: TRBJ2-7
V: TRBV20-1

DNA: TGTGCCAGCCGTCCCAGGGTATATAGCAATCAGCCCCAGCATTTT
CDR3: CASRPRVYSNQPQHF
size: many
D: -
J: TRBJ1-5
V: TRBV28